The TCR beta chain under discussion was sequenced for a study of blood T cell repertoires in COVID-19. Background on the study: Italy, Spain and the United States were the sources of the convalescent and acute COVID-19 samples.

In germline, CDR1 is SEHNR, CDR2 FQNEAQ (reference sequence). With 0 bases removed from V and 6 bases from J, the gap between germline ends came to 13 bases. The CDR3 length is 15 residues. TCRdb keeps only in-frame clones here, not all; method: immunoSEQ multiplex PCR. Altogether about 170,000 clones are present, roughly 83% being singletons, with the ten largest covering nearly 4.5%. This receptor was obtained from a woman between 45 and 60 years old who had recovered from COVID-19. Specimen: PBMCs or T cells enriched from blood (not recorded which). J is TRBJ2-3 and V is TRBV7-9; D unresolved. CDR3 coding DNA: TGTGCCAGCAGCTTAGCGCCAGACTCCGGGGATACGCAGTATTTT. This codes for CASSLAPDSGDTQYF.